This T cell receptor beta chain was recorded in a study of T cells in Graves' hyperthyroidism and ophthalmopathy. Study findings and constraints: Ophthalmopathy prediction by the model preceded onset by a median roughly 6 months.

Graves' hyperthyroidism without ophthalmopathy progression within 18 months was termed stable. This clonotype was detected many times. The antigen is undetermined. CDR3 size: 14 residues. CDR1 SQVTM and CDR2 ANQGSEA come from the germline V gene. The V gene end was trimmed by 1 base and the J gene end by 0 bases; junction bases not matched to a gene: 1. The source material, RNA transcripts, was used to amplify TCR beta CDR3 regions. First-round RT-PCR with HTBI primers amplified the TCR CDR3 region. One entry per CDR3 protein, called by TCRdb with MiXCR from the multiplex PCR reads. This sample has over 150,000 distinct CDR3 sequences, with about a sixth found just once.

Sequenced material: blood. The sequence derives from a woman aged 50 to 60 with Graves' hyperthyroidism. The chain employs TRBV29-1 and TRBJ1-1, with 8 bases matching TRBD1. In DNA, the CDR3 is TGCAGCGTTGAAGGGACAGGGATGAACACTGAAGCTTTCTTT. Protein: CSVEGTGMNTEAFF.